Each of the 8 T cell receptor beta chains below was sequenced from the same sample in a study of T cells in Graves' hyperthyroidism and ophthalmopathy. RNA transcripts gave rise to amplified TCR beta CDR3 regions. When the TCR CDR3 underwent first-round RT-PCR, the HTBI primer set was used. TCRdb re-analysed the multiplex PCR reads in MiXCR, keeping a single row per CDR3 protein. The table has about 570,000 distinct CDR3 sequences, about 43% seen once. The source material was peripheral blood or thyroid tissue (not recorded which). The receptors here all came from an adult woman with Graves' disease, either hyperthyroidism or ophthalmopathy (not recorded which).

This clonotype was observed once. This chain uses TRBV29-1 with TRBJ1-3; 7 bases line up with TRBD1. V shed 0 bases, J shed 13 bases, and the junction held 6 bases outside the gene matches. Germline values: CDR1 SQVTM, CDR2 ANQGSEA. This CDR3 contains 12 residues. The CDR3 here is CSVEDRQGLIYF. The CDR3 DNA reads TGCAGCGTTGAAGATCGACAGGGCCTAATATATTTT.

This clonotype appeared many times. The chain carries TRBV4-2 and TRBJ2-7; no firm D call. Between the trimmed V and J ends, which lost 3 bases and 0 bases, there was a span of 6 bases. The germline V gene has CDR1 LGHNA and CDR2 YNFKEQ. The CDR3 has 13 amino acids. This chain's CDR3 is CASSHHDSYEQYF. CDR3 nucleotide sequence: TGTGCCAGCAGCCATCATGACTCCTACGAGCAGTACTTC.

V is TRBV5-1 and J is TRBJ1-1, with D maybe TRBD1 (5 bases). Germline loops: CDR1 SGHRS, CDR2 YFSETQ. Trimming cost V 4 bases and J 0 bases, with 13 bases left between them. CDR3 length: 15 amino acids. CDR3 sequence (DNA): TGCGCCAGCAGCGAAAGACAGAGCATGAACACTGAAGCTTTCTTT. It codes for CASSERQSMNTEAFF.

This clonotype was seen at least ten times. This chain joins TRBV7-3 and TRBJ2-7, with D possibly TRBD2 on 5 matching bases. V lost 1 base and J 2 bases, leaving 18 bases between the germline ends. From germline, CDR1 is SGHTA and CDR2 FQGTGA. This CDR3 comprises 17 residues. The CDR3 spells CASSLSGPDAEPYEQYF. CDR3 coding DNA: TGTGCCAGCAGCTTAAGCGGGCCGGACGCAGAGCCCTACGAGCAGTACTTC.

This clonotype came up many times. The V call is TRBV5-1, the J call TRBJ2-7, with 7 bases fitting TRBD1. V lost 0 bases and J lost 4; bases outside the gene matches: 7. The CDR3 extends over 15 amino acids. The V gene's germline CDR1 is SGHRS and CDR2 YFSETQ. In DNA, the CDR3 is TGCGCCAGCAGCTTGGGAGACAGGGATGGTTACGAGCAGTACTTC. Amino acid sequence: CASSLGDRDGYEQYF.

The count of this clonotype is one. A much larger clone differs by one base, so this may be a read error. The chain links TRBV4-1 to TRBJ2-7, with TRBD1 matching 11 bases. The CDR3 totals 15 residues. Germline CDR1 reads MGHRA; CDR2 reads YSYEKL. The CDR3, as DNA: TGCGCCAGCAGCCCAGGGACAGGGGGAATTTACGGGCAGTACTTC. Amino acids: CASSPGTGGIYGQYF.

CDR3 DNA sequence: TGTGCCAGCAGCTCTCCGCACAGGGGGCCCCACTATGGCTACACCTTC. Residues: CASSSPHRGPHYGYTF. The J gene is TRBJ1-2, the V gene TRBV7-9; 9 bases align to TRBD1. CDR3 length: 16 residues. V was clipped by 4 bases and J by 3 bases; unmatched bases: 9. Germline CDR1 and CDR2: SEHNR and FQNEAQ (reference sequence).

This clonotype was detected once. This chain joins TRBV7-2 and TRBJ2-7, with a weak D call TRBD1 (6 bases). This CDR3 contains 13 residues. CDR1 is SGHTA and CDR2 is FQGNSA in the germline V gene. Trimming took 4 bases from V and 2 from J, leaving 9 bases between them. The CDR3, as DNA: TGTGCCAGCAGCTCGGGGACACCCTACGAGCAGTACTTC. This gives the protein CASSSGTPYEQYF.